The 27 T cell receptor beta chains presented below share a single source sample, sequenced in a study of blood T cell repertoires in COVID-19. Produced via immunoSEQ multiplex PCR; TCRdb's table is partial and in-frame only. The table has around 450,000 clones, roughly nine tenths seen once; the top ten hold 0.7%. Sample: PBMCs or T cells enriched from blood (not recorded which). The receptors stem from a woman aged 18-29 years who had recovered from COVID-19.

The chain joins TRBV6-5 to TRBJ1-6; a weak D match, TRBD1 (6 bases). Between the trimmed V and J ends, which lost 0 bases and 9 bases, there was a span of 9 bases. Germline V gives CDR1 MNHEY, CDR2 SVGAGI. The CDR3 loop spans 14 amino acids. The CDR3 sequence: CASSYSGGASPLHF. In DNA, the CDR3 is TGTGCCAGCAGTTACTCGGGGGGGGCTTCACCCCTCCACTTT.

The chain has TRBV2 and TRBJ2-7; D remains ambiguous. The CDR3 runs 12 residues. Germline V gene data show CDR1 as SNHLY and CDR2 as FYNNEI. Trimming took 8 bases from V and 3 from J, leaving 11 bases between them. The CDR3 sequence: CASGSIHYEQYF. The CDR3 region has the DNA TGTGCCAGCGGCTCCATCCACTACGAGCAGTACTTC.

The chain couples TRBV27 to TRBJ2-3; possibly TRBD1 for D (5 bases). The CDR3 contains 15 residues. Germline CDR1 is MNHEY and CDR2 is SMNVEV (reference sequence). V was cut by 3 bases and J by 4 bases, with 14 bases left in between. CDR3 region: CASSLSQGRADTQYF. In DNA, the CDR3 is TGTGCCAGCAGTTTGAGTCAGGGTAGAGCAGATACGCAGTATTTT.

Here the CDR3 reads CASSYDGLTYGYTF. The CDR3 DNA follows: TGTGCCAGCAGTTACGACGGGTTAACCTATGGCTACACCTTC. The chain uses TRBV6-5 and TRBJ1-2; no clear D. Germline CDR1 reads MNHEY; CDR2 reads SVGAGI. The CDR3 length is 14 residues. The ends were cut back, 2 bases at V and 4 bases at J, with 11 bases in the middle.

The chain is built from TRBV5-4 and TRBJ1-6; 7 bases fit TRBD1. With V trimmed by 5 bases and J by 8 bases, 4 bases remained unmatched. This CDR3 is 13 amino acids long. The germline V gene encodes CDR1 SGHNT and CDR2 YYREEE (reference sequence). The CDR3 nucleotides are TGTGCCAGCAGACGGGACAGTGATTCACCCCTCCACTTT. Protein: CASRRDSDSPLHF.

The CDR3 reads CASLVSGGLETQYF. The CDR3 DNA reads TGTGCCAGCTTGGTTAGCGGGGGCCTGGAGACCCAGTACTTC. V is TRBV7-9 and J is TRBJ2-5; 9 nucleotides agree with TRBD2. The germline V gene has CDR1 SEHNR and CDR2 FQNEAQ (reference sequence). The CDR3 runs 14 residues. J was trimmed by 5 bases and V by 8 bases; bases with no gene match: 9.

Comment on this clone: A read error may account for a junction end that differs from germline. The chain uses TRBV5-1 and TRBJ2-3; 14 nucleotides line up with TRBD2. Germline CDR1 is SGHRS and CDR2 is YFSETQ. The CDR3 runs 19 residues. CDR3 DNA sequence: TGCGCCAGCTGCTTAGGGACGACTAGCGGGGGGGATACCACAGATACGCAGTATTTT. Its protein is CASCLGTTSGGDTTDTQYF.

The chain carries TRBV30 and TRBJ1-6; 7 bases align to TRBD1. Germline lookup yields CDR1 GTSNPN and CDR2 SVGIG (reference sequence). The V and J ends lost 5 bases and 8 bases, in that order; junction bases with no gene match: 9. The CDR3 is made up of 14 amino acids. CDR3 in DNA: TGTGCCTGGGCTACAGGGGCGCTGGATTCACCCCTCCACTTT. Residues: CAWATGALDSPLHF.

The rearrangement links TRBV15 to TRBJ1-1, with 7 bases lining up with TRBD1. The CDR3 has 14 residues. With V trimmed by 4 bases and J by 0 bases, 2 bases remained unmatched. Germline V CDR1 and CDR2: LNHNV, YYDKDF (reference sequence). CDR3 sequence reads: CATSMGQLNTEAFF. Here the CDR3 DNA reads TGTGCCACCAGCATGGGACAGTTGAACACTGAAGCTTTCTTT. Using reference TRBV15 and TRBJ1-1 for the parts outside the CDR3, the full variable domain is DAMVIQNPRYQVTQFGKPVTLSCSQTLNHNVMYWYQQKSSQAPKLLFHYYDKDFNNEADTPDNFQSRRPNTSFCFLDIRSPGLGDTAMYLCATSMGQLNTEAFFGQGTRLTVV.

V and J are TRBV4-1 and TRBJ1-1; perhaps TRBD1 as D (5 bases). Trimming stripped 1 base from V and 1 base from J, with 13 bases between. The germline V gene encodes CDR1 MGHRA and CDR2 YSYEKL. CDR3 length: 16 residues. Here the CDR3 reads CASSQVRAGRNTEAFF. In nucleotides, the CDR3 is TGCGCCAGCAGCCAAGTTAGGGCGGGGCGGAACACTGAAGCTTTCTTT.

The J gene is TRBJ2-1, the V gene TRBV19; weak D call: TRBD1 (6 bases). There are 14 residues in the CDR3. Germline V gene lookup returns CDR1 LNHDA and CDR2 SQIVND (reference sequence). Trimming removed 5 bases at V and 6 bases at J, with 14 bases between. DNA for the CDR3: TGTGCCAGTAGTCCGAGACAGGACGTCAATGAGCAGTTCTTC. It codes for CASSPRQDVNEQFF.

As to this clone: The junction and the germline gene differ at one end; a read error may be behind it. The rearrangement uses TRBV5-1 and TRBJ2-1, with D maybe TRBD1 (6 bases). The CDR3 extends over 15 amino acids. CDR1 is SGHRS, CDR2 YFSETQ, per germline. DNA of the CDR3: TGCGCCAGCAGCTGGACAGAGGCGTCGGCCAATAAGCAGTTCTTC. Translation: CASSWTEASANKQFF. Looking up the rest from reference TRBV5-1 and TRBJ2-1 gives the full variable domain: KAGVTQTPRYLIKTRGQQVTLSCSPISGHRSVSWYQQTPGQGLQFLFEYFSETQRNKGNFPGRFSGRQFSNSRSEMNVSTLELGDSALYLCASSWTEASANKQFFGPGTRLTVL.

This rearrangement joins TRBV30 to TRBJ1-5; 8 bases are a match to TRBD1. Germline-derived CDR1 and CDR2 are GTSNPN and SVGIG (reference sequence). The CDR3 length is 16 residues. J gave up 5 bases and V 1 base, and 10 bases lay outside the gene matches. The CDR3, as DNA: TGTGCCTGGAGTGCGGCCACAGGGGGGAGCGATCAGCCCCAGCATTTT. It codes for CAWSAATGGSDQPQHF.

The chain recombines TRBV4-1 with TRBJ1-4, with D tentatively TRBD1 (5 bases). CDR3 length: 21 residues. CDR1 is MGHRA, CDR2 YSYEKL, per germline. Between the trimmed V and J ends, which lost 5 bases and 3 bases, there was a span of 31 bases. The CDR3, as DNA: TGCGCCAGCAGCTACCCCCTCGGGGGAACCACAAAAATTCTTTCTAATGAAAAACTGTTTTTT. It encodes CASSYPLGGTTKILSNEKLFF.

V is TRBV12-3 or TRBV12-4 and J is TRBJ1-3, with a possible D match to TRBD1 (5 bases). There are 13 residues in the CDR3. The V and J ends lost 3 bases and 6 bases respectively, with 9 bases between them. CDR3 residues: CASSLVGENTIYF. Written as DNA, the CDR3 is TGTGCCAGCAGTTTGGTAGGGGAAAACACCATATATTTT.

The J gene is TRBJ1-2, the V gene TRBV6-5; TRBD1 might be the D (6 bases). The CDR3 has 13 amino acids. The germline V gene encodes CDR1 MNHEY and CDR2 SVGAGI. V was clipped by 6 bases and J by 5 bases, with 13 bases between them. CDR3 in amino acids: CASSRDITYGYTF. The CDR3 bases are TGTGCCAGCAGCCGGGACATCACTTATGGCTACACCTTC.

V and J are TRBV5-4 and TRBJ1-2; 10 nucleotides line up with TRBD1. Losses at the gene ends were 2 bases for V and 4 bases for J; bases not matched to a gene: 8. The CDR3 spans 16 residues. Germline lookup yields CDR1 SGHNT and CDR2 YYREEE (reference sequence). The CDR3 protein is CASSFPGTGVLYGYTF. The CDR3 bases are TGTGCCAGCAGCTTCCCCGGGACAGGGGTTCTCTATGGCTACACCTTC.

This chain links TRBV3-1 (or the pseudogene TRBV3-2) with TRBJ1-2; perhaps TRBD1 as D (5 bases). The germline V and J ends were trimmed by 4 bases and 6 bases, with 12 bases remaining between them. The CDR3 contains 13 residues. Germline CDR1 reads LGHDT; CDR2 reads YNNKEL (reference sequence). The CDR3 DNA is TGTGCCAGCAGCCCCCTGGGGGGTAATGGCTACACCTTC. This sequence encodes CASSPLGGNGYTF.

This chain connects TRBV6-5 to TRBJ2-2; D may be TRBD2 (6 bases). The CDR3 has 14 amino acids. V was shortened by 10 bases and J by 5 bases, with 17 bases between the two germline ends. Germline V gene sequence: CDR1 MNHEY, CDR2 SVGAGI. In nucleotides, the CDR3 is TGTGCCACCCGGAGGGGATCGGGGACCGGGGAGCTGTTTTTT. The encoded protein is CATRRGSGTGELFF.

The rearrangement joins TRBV5-8 to TRBJ1-4; TRBD1 might be the D (5 bases). The germline V gene has CDR1 SGHTS and CDR2 YDEGEE. There are 14 residues in the CDR3. V was pared by 3 bases and J by 3 bases, with 9 bases between. DNA for the CDR3: TGTGCCAGCAGCTCAGGGTCCGCTAATGAAAAACTGTTTTTT. This translates into CASSSGSANEKLFF.

The chain recombines TRBV5-1 with TRBJ2-5; TRBD1 matches 9 bases. This CDR3 region has 15 residues. Germline V CDR1 and CDR2: SGHRS, YFSETQ. J was trimmed by 5 bases and V by 6 bases; bases with no gene match: 11. CDR3 bases: TGCGCCAGCACGCCATCGACAGGGGGTAGGGAGACCCAGTACTTC. Its translation is CASTPSTGGRETQYF.

The chain is built from TRBV2 and TRBJ2-1; 8 bases agree with TRBD2. Germline values: CDR1 SNHLY, CDR2 FYNNEI. The CDR3 contains 17 residues. The ends lost 7 bases at V and 0 bases at J; junction bases unmatched: 11. CDR3 loop: CASTAGGLIRSYNEQFF. The CDR3 bases are TGTGCCAGCACGGCGGGGGGCCTTATCCGCTCCTACAATGAGCAGTTCTTC.

The genes are TRBV27 and TRBJ1-6, with TRBD1 as a possible D gene (5 bases). V was clipped by 3 bases and J by 9 bases, with 6 bases between them. Germline V gene sequence: CDR1 MNHEY, CDR2 SMNVEV (reference sequence). The CDR3 spans 12 residues. This CDR3 reads CASSFGGSPLHF. CDR3 nucleotide sequence: TGTGCCAGCAGTTTCGGGGGTTCACCCCTCCACTTT.

This clone was seen more than once but under ten times. V and J are TRBV9 and TRBJ1-3; weak D call: TRBD1 (6 bases). Trimming took off 3 bases at V and 1 base at J, with 8 bases between the two ends. Germline CDR1 is SGDLS and CDR2 is YYNGEE. This CDR3 region has 14 residues. The CDR3 coding sequence is TGTGCCAGCAGCGGACAGGTTTCTGGAAACACCATATATTTT. This sequence encodes CASSGQVSGNTIYF.

This clone was detected a few times. J is TRBJ1-6 and V is TRBV7-8; D not certain. V gave up 7 bases and J gave up 10 bases, with 14 bases separating them. In germline, CDR1 is SGHVS, CDR2 FQNEAQ. The CDR3 has 13 amino acids. The CDR3 region has the DNA TGTGCCAGCACCCTCTATCCGAGATCACCCCTCCACTTT. Its translation: CASTLYPRSPLHF.

The genes are TRBV5-1 and TRBJ2-1; TRBD1 is a possible D gene (5 bases). Germline CDR1 reads SGHRS; CDR2 reads YFSETQ. This CDR3 has 14 residues. The V end lost 0 bases, the J end lost 4 bases, and 8 bases lay between the germline ends. The CDR3 loop is CASSLGTGYNEQFF. Written as DNA, the CDR3 is TGCGCCAGCAGCTTGGGAACAGGATACAATGAGCAGTTCTTC.

The chain links TRBV30 to TRBJ1-5; 8 nucleotides line up with TRBD1. The CDR3 has 14 residues. V lost 5 bases to trimming and J lost 5 bases; unmatched junction nucleotides: 8. Germline lookup yields CDR1 GTSNPN and CDR2 SVGIG (reference sequence). This CDR3 reads CAWDTGTGYQPQHF. In nucleotides, the CDR3 is TGTGCCTGGGACACAGGGACAGGCTATCAGCCCCAGCATTTT.